This T cell receptor beta chain was retrieved from a study of T cells in Graves' hyperthyroidism and ophthalmopathy. Study information: Peripheral blood samples were taken at initial diagnosis, prior to any treatment.

Clinical symptoms, serum thyroxine and TRAb, thyroid ultrasound and orbital computed tomography were used for the diagnoses. Turning to this clonotype: Its antigen is as yet unknown.

CDR3 length equals 15 residues. The germline V gene has CDR1 MNHEY and CDR2 SVGAGI. V trimming: 3 bases; J trimming: 6 bases; junction bases outside the gene matches: 9. The study, taken as a whole, reports: The blood repertoire included most of the expanded thyroid clonotypes above 0.001.

Amplification targeted TCR beta CDR3 regions from RNA transcripts. First-round RT-PCR of the TCR CDR3 relied on the HTBI primer set. TCRdb processed the multiplex PCR reads anew with MiXCR; each CDR3 protein has one entry. Among 700,000 to 950,000 distinct CDR3 sequences listed, around a third were seen once. This TCR derives from a woman in her thirties or forties with Graves' hyperthyroidism. Input material: blood. The V call is TRBV6-5, the J call TRBJ1-2, with 8 nucleotides matching TRBD1. CDR3 coding DNA: TGTGCCAGCAGTTATAGGGGGACAGGCACCCATGGCTACACCTTC. Its translation: CASSYRGTGTHGYTF.